A single sample is the source of the 10 T cell receptor beta chains below, sequenced in a study of blood T cell repertoires in COVID-19. The assay was immunoSEQ multiplex PCR, and TCRdb's table has in-frame clones only and misses some. The data contain approximately 80,000 clones, around 85% of them seen just once; the ten biggest clones take up less than 4%. Material: peripheral blood. The receptors come from a woman of 80 years or more with COVID-19, enrolled during active disease.

The rearrangement links TRBV10-3 to TRBJ1-2; 11 positions match TRBD1. There are 16 residues in the CDR3. Germline-derived CDR1 and CDR2 are ENHRY and SYGVKD. After removal of 3 bases from V and 5 bases from J, the junction contained 8 bases not matched to a gene. For the CDR3, the DNA is TGTGCCATCAGTGATCCCGGGACAGGGGGAGTATATGGCTACACCTTC. The encoded protein is CAISDPGTGGVYGYTF.

CDR3 DNA sequence: TGTGCCAGCAGAAACGGACAGCCGTTCGCGCCCCAGCATTTT. Protein product: CASRNGQPFAPQHF. The rearrangement links TRBV28 to TRBJ1-5; D perhaps matches TRBD1 (6 bases). V was shortened by 6 bases and J by 9 bases, with 18 bases between the two germline ends. Germline-derived CDR1 and CDR2 are MDHEN and SYDVKM. The length of the CDR3 is 14 residues.

V usage is TRBV7-9 and J usage is TRBJ2-1; 9 bases fit TRBD2. V was clipped by 0 bases and J by 3 bases; unmatched bases: 3. Germline V lookup: CDR1 SEHNR, CDR2 FQNEAQ (reference sequence). The CDR3 covers 16 residues. CDR3 region: CASSLAIAGVYNEQFF. CDR3 bases: TGTGCCAGCAGCTTAGCTATAGCGGGGGTCTACAATGAGCAGTTCTTC.

The chain recombines TRBV18 with TRBJ1-2; 7 bases agree with TRBD1. Germline trimming cut 6 bases from V and 6 bases from J; bases unmatched to any gene: 10. Germline CDR1 KGHSH, CDR2 LQKENI. The CDR3 is 14 residues long. The CDR3 nucleotides read TGTGCCAGCTCCTTAGGGAGAGGGGGCCATGGCTACACCTTC. Residues: CASSLGRGGHGYTF.

The chain carries TRBV5-4 and TRBJ1-1; possibly TRBD1 for D (6 bases). V was cut by 2 bases and J by 0 bases, with 14 bases left in between. CDR1 and CDR2 (germline): SGHNT, YYREEE (reference sequence). The CDR3 runs to 16 residues. The CDR3 region is CASSFGQGHMNTEAFF. DNA for the CDR3: TGTGCCAGCAGCTTCGGGCAGGGGCACATGAACACTGAAGCTTTCTTT.

The chain uses TRBV5-1 and TRBJ1-1, with D perhaps TRBD1 (5 bases). The length of the CDR3 is 16 residues. CDR1 is SGHRS and CDR2 is YFSETQ in the germline V gene. V was cut by 4 bases and J by 2 bases, with 18 bases left in between. CDR3 amino acids: CASSELSLGGNTEAFF. Here the CDR3 DNA reads TGCGCCAGCAGCGAGTTGAGCTTGGGGGGAAACACTGAAGCTTTCTTT.

This clone was seen a handful of times. V and J are TRBV27 and TRBJ2-1; 9 positions match TRBD2. In germline, CDR1 is MNHEY, CDR2 SMNVEV (reference sequence). This CDR3 has 12 amino acids. The V segment lost 4 bases and the J segment 10 bases; nucleotides outside the gene matches: 2. The CDR3 DNA is TGTGCCAGCAGTTACCTAGCGGGGGAGCAGTTCTTC. Its protein is CASSYLAGEQFF.

The chain joins TRBV9 to TRBJ2-1; D is possibly TRBD2 (5 bases). Trimming left V 0 bases short and J 7 bases short, with 11 bases between. The CDR3 contains 14 residues. Germline V lookup: CDR1 SGDLS, CDR2 YYNGEE. DNA for the CDR3: TGTGCCAGCAGCGTAGCGGGGTTAGGGAATGAGCAGTTCTTC. It yields the protein CASSVAGLGNEQFF.

V usage is TRBV28 and J usage is TRBJ2-4, with 9 bases that match TRBD2. The CDR3 sequence is 16 residues long. Unmatched junction bases numbered 13, after V lost 4 bases and J lost 9 bases. Germline lookup yields CDR1 MDHEN and CDR2 SYDVKM. CDR3 nucleotide sequence: TGTGCCAGCAGTTCGGGTGCTAGCGGGGAGGTCGGCATTCAGTACTTC. Translation gives CASSSGASGEVGIQYF.

V and J are TRBV30 and TRBJ2-3; 7 nucleotides align to TRBD2. The CDR3 loop spans 15 amino acids. In germline, CDR1 is GTSNPN, CDR2 SVGIG (reference sequence). The V and J ends lost 0 bases and 1 base, in that order; junction bases with no gene match: 4. CDR3 nucleotides: TGTGCCTGGAGTGTTGGCCTAGCGGGCACAGATACGCAGTATTTT. It codes for CAWSVGLAGTDTQYF.